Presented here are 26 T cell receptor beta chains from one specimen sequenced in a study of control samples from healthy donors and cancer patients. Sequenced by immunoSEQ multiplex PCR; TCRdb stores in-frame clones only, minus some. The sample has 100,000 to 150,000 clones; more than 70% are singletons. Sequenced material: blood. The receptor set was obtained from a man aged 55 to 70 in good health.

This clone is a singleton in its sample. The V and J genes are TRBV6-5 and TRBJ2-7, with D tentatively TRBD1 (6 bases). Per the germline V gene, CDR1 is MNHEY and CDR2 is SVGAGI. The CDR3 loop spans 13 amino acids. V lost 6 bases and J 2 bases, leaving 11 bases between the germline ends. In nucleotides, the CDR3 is TGTGCCAGCAGCTTACAGGGAACCTACGAGCAGTACTTC. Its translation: CASSLQGTYEQYF.

CDR3: CASNQRVNEQYF. The CDR3 bases are TGTGCCAGCAACCAGCGGGTTAACGAGCAGTACTTC. V usage is TRBV2 and J usage is TRBJ2-7; D is possibly TRBD2 (6 bases). The CDR3 contains 12 residues. V dropped 7 bases and J dropped 5 bases, with 12 bases sitting between them. Germline values: CDR1 SNHLY, CDR2 FYNNEI. Complete variable domain (other parts from reference TRBV2 and TRBJ2-7): EPEVTQTPSHQVTQMGQEVILRCVPISNHLYFYWYRQILGQKVEFLVSFYNNEISEKSEIFDDQFSVERPDGSNFTLKIRSTKLEDSAMYFCASNQRVNEQYFGPGTRLTVT.

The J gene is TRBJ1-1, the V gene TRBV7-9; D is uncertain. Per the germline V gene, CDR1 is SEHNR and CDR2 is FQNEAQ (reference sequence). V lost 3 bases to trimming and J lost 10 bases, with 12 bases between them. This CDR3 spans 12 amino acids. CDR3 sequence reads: CASSFSEWGAFF. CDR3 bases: TGTGCCAGCAGCTTCTCTGAGTGGGGAGCTTTCTTT.

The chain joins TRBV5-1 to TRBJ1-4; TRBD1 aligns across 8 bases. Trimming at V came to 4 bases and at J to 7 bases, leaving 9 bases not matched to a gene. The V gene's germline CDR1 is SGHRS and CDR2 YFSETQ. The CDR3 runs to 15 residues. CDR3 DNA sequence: TGCGCCAGCAGCGAGACAGGGGCCCAAATTGAAAAACTGTTTTTT. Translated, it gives CASSETGAQIEKLFF.

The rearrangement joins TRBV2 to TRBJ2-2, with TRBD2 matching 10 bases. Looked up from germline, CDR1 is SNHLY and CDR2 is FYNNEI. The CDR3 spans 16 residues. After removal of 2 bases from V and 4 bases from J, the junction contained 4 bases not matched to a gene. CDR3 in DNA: TGTGCCAGCAGTGAACTAGCGGGGGCCTCCACCGGGGAGCTGTTTTTT. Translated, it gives CASSELAGASTGELFF. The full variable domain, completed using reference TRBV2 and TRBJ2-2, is EPEVTQTPSHQVTQMGQEVILRCVPISNHLYFYWYRQILGQKVEFLVSFYNNEISEKSEIFDDQFSVERPDGSNFTLKIRSTKLEDSAMYFCASSELAGASTGELFFGEGSRLTVL.

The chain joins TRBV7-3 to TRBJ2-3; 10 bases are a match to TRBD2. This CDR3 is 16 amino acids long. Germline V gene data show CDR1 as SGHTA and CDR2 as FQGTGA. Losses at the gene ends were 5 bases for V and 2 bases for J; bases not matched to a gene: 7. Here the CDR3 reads CASSRGTSGATDTQYF. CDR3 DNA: TGTGCCAGCAGCCGCGGTACTAGCGGGGCCACAGATACGCAGTATTTT.

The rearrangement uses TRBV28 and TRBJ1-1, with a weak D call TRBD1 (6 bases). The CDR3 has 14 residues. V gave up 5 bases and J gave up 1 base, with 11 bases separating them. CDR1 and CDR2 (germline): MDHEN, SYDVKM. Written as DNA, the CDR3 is TGTGCCAGCAGTCTCGGGACACGGAACACTGAAGCTTTCTTT. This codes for CASSLGTRNTEAFF.

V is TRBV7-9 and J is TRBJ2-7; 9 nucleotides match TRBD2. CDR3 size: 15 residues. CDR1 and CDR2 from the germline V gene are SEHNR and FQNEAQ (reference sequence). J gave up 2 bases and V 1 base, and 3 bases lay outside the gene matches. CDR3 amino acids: CASSLEVAGAYEQYF. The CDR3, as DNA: TGTGCCAGCAGCTTAGAGGTAGCGGGGGCCTACGAGCAGTACTTC.

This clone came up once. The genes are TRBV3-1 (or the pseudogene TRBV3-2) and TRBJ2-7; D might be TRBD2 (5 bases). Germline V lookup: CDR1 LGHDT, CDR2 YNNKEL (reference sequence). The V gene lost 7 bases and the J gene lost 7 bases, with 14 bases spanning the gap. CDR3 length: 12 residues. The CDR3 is CASNVEAREQYF. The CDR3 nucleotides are TGTGCCAGCAATGTGGAGGCTAGAGAGCAGTACTTC.

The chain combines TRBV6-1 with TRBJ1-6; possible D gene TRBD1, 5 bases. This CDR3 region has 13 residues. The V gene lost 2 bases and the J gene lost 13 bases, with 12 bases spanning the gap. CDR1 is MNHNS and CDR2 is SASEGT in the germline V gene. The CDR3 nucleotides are TGTGCCAGCAGTGAAAGGGGTCTGGCGCCCCTCCACTTT. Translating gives CASSERGLAPLHF.

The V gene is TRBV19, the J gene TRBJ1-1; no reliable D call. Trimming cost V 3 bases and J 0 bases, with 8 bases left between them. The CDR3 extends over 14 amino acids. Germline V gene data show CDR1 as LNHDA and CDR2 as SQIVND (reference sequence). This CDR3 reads CASSIGRLNTEAFF. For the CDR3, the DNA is TGTGCCAGTAGTATTGGGAGGTTGAACACTGAAGCTTTCTTT.

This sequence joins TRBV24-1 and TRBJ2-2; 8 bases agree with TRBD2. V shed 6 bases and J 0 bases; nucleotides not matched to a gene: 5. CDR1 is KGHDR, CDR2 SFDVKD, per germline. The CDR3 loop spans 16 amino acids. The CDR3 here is CATSHSGVANTGELFF. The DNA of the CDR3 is TGTGCCACCAGTCATAGCGGGGTCGCGAACACCGGGGAGCTGTTTTTT.

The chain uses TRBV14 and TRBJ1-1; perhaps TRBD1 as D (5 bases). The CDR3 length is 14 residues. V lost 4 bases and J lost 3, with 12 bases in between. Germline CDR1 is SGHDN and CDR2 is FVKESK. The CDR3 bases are TGTGCCAGCAGCCTTCAGGGTGCTCACACTGAAGCTTTCTTT. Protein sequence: CASSLQGAHTEAFF.

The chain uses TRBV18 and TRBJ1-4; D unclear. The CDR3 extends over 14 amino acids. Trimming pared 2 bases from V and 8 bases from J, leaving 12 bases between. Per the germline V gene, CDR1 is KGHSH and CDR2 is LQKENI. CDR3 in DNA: TGTGCCAGCTCACCAACCGGACGGGAGGAAAAACTGTTTTTT. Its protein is CASSPTGREEKLFF.

The CDR3 protein is CASSLRESQETQYF. CDR3 in DNA: TGTGCCAGCAGCTTACGAGAATCTCAAGAGACCCAGTACTTC. The chain joins TRBV7-8 to TRBJ2-5, with D uncertain. Germline CDR1 reads SGHVS; CDR2 reads FQNEAQ. V was pared by 2 bases and J by 2 bases, with 9 bases between. The CDR3 is 14 amino acids.

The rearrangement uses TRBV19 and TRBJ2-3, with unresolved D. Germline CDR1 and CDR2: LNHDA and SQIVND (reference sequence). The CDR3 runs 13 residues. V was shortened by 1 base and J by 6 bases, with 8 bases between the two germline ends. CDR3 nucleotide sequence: TGTGCCAGTAGTATAGGTCAAATCGATACGCAGTATTTT. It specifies CASSIGQIDTQYF.

The CDR3 nucleotides read TGTGCCAGCAGGGTCCTAGGGGCCTTGGGTACTGAAGCTTTCTTT. Its protein is CASRVLGALGTEAFF. This chain joins TRBV2 and TRBJ1-1; D is possibly TRBD1 (5 bases). V shed 6 bases and J shed 5 bases, with 19 bases lying between them. Germline V gives CDR1 SNHLY, CDR2 FYNNEI. This CDR3 is built from 15 residues. Full variable domain (rest looked up from reference TRBV2 and TRBJ1-1): EPEVTQTPSHQVTQMGQEVILRCVPISNHLYFYWYRQILGQKVEFLVSFYNNEISEKSEIFDDQFSVERPDGSNFTLKIRSTKLEDSAMYFCASRVLGALGTEAFFGQGTRLTVV.

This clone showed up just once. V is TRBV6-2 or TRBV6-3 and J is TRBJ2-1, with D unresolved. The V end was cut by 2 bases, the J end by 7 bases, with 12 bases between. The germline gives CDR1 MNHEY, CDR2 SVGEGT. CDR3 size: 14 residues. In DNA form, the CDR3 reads TGTGCCAGCAGTTACCTCAAGGGCGGAAATGAGCAGTTCTTC. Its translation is CASSYLKGGNEQFF.

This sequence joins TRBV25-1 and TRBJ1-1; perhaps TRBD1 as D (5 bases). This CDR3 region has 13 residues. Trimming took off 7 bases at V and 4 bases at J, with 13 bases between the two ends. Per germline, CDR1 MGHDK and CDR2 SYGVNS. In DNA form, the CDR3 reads TGTGCCAGCACGCGGGGCGCGGGCACTGAAGCTTTCTTT. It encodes CASTRGAGTEAFF.

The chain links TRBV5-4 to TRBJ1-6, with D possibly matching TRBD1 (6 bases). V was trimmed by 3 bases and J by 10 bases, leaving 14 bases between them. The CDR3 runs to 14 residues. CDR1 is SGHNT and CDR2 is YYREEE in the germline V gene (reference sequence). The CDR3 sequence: CASSWTAKSSPLHF. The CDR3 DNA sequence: TGTGCCAGCAGCTGGACAGCGAAGAGCTCACCCCTCCACTTT. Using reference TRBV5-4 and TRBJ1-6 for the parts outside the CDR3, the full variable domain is ETGVTQSPTHLIKTRGQQVTLRCSSQSGHNTVSWYQQALGQGPQFIFQYYREEENGRGNFPPRFSGLQFPNYSSELNVNALELDDSALYLCASSWTAKSSPLHFGNGTRLTVT.

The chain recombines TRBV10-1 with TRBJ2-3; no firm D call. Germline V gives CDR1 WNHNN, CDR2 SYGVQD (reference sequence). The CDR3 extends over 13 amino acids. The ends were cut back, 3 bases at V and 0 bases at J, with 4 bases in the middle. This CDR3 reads CASSEDSTDTQYF. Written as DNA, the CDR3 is TGCGCCAGCAGTGAAGACAGCACAGATACGCAGTATTTT.

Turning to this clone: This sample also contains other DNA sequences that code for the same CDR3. For the CDR3, the DNA is TGTGCCAGCAGCTTTGGAACAGGGGGCAATCAGCCCCAGCATTTT. As protein: CASSFGTGGNQPQHF. The chain carries TRBV7-2 and TRBJ1-5; 7 bases map to TRBD1. CDR3 length: 15 amino acids. J was trimmed by 2 bases and V by 3 bases; bases with no gene match: 4. Germline V gene sequence: CDR1 SGHTA, CDR2 FQGNSA.

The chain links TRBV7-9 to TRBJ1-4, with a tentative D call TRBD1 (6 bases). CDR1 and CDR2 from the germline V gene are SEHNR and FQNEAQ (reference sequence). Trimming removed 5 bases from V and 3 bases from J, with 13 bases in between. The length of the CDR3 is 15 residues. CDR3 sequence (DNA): TGTGCCAGCAGCCTCCCCCGGGGGCCTAATGAAAAACTGTTTTTT. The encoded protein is CASSLPRGPNEKLFF.

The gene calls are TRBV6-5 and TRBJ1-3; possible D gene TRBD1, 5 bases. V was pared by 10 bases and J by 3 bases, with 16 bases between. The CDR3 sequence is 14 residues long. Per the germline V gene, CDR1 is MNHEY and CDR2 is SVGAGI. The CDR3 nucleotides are TGTGCCACCCTCGGCAGGGAGCTTGGAAACACCATATATTTT. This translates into CATLGRELGNTIYF.

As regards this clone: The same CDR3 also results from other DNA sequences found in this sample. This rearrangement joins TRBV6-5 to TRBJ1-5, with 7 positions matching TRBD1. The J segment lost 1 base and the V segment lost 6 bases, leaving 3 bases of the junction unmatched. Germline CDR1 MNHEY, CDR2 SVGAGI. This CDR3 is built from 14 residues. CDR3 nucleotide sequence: TGTGCCAGCAGCCGACAGGGAAGCAATCAGCCCCAGCATTTT. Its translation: CASSRQGSNQPQHF.

The chain's CDR3 is CAPPRRNTIYF. The CDR3, as DNA: TGCGCCCCTCCGAGGAGAAACACCATATATTTT. The rearrangement uses TRBV23-1 and TRBJ1-3, with D unresolved. TRBV23-1 falls under the ORF class, with uncertain function. The CDR3 loop spans 11 amino acids. V was clipped by 11 bases and J by 5 bases, with 10 bases between them.